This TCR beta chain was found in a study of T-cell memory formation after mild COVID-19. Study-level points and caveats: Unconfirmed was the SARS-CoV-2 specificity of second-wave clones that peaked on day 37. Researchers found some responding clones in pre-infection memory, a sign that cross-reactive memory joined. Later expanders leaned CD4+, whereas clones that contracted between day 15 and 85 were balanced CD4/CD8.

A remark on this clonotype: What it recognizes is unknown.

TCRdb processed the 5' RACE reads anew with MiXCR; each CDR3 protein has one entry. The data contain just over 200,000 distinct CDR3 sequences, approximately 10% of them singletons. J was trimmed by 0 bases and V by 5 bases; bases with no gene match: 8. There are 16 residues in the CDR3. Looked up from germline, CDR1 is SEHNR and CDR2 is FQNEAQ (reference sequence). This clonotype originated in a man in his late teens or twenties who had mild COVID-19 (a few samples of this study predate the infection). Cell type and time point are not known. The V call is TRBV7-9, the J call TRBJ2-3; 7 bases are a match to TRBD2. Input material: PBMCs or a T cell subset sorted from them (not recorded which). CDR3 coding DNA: TGTGCCAGCAGCCCCCACTGGCGGGGGAGCACAGATACGCAGTATTTT. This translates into CASSPHWRGSTDTQYF.